Listed here is a single TCR beta chain. The data are from a study of blood T cell repertoires in COVID-19. Per the original methods: Amplifying reference gene primers gave estimates of nucleated cell counts. Sequenced by immunoSEQ multiplex PCR; TCRdb stores in-frame clones only, minus some. That table is the source of V, J and clone size, and D and trimming were worked out from the DNA. The sample carries about 190,000 clones, about 85% recorded once. The clonotype comes from a man in his thirties or forties with acute or convalescent COVID-19. The material sequenced was peripheral blood.

DNA of the CDR3: TGTGCCAGCAGTTCCATAGCGGGACCCTACGAGCAGTACTTC. Amino acids: CASSSIAGPYEQYF. This rearrangement joins TRBV27 to TRBJ2-7; 8 bases align to TRBD2. This CDR3 spans 14 amino acids. V lost 4 bases to trimming and J lost 2 bases; unmatched junction nucleotides: 4. The germline gives CDR1 MNHEY, CDR2 SMNVEV (reference sequence).